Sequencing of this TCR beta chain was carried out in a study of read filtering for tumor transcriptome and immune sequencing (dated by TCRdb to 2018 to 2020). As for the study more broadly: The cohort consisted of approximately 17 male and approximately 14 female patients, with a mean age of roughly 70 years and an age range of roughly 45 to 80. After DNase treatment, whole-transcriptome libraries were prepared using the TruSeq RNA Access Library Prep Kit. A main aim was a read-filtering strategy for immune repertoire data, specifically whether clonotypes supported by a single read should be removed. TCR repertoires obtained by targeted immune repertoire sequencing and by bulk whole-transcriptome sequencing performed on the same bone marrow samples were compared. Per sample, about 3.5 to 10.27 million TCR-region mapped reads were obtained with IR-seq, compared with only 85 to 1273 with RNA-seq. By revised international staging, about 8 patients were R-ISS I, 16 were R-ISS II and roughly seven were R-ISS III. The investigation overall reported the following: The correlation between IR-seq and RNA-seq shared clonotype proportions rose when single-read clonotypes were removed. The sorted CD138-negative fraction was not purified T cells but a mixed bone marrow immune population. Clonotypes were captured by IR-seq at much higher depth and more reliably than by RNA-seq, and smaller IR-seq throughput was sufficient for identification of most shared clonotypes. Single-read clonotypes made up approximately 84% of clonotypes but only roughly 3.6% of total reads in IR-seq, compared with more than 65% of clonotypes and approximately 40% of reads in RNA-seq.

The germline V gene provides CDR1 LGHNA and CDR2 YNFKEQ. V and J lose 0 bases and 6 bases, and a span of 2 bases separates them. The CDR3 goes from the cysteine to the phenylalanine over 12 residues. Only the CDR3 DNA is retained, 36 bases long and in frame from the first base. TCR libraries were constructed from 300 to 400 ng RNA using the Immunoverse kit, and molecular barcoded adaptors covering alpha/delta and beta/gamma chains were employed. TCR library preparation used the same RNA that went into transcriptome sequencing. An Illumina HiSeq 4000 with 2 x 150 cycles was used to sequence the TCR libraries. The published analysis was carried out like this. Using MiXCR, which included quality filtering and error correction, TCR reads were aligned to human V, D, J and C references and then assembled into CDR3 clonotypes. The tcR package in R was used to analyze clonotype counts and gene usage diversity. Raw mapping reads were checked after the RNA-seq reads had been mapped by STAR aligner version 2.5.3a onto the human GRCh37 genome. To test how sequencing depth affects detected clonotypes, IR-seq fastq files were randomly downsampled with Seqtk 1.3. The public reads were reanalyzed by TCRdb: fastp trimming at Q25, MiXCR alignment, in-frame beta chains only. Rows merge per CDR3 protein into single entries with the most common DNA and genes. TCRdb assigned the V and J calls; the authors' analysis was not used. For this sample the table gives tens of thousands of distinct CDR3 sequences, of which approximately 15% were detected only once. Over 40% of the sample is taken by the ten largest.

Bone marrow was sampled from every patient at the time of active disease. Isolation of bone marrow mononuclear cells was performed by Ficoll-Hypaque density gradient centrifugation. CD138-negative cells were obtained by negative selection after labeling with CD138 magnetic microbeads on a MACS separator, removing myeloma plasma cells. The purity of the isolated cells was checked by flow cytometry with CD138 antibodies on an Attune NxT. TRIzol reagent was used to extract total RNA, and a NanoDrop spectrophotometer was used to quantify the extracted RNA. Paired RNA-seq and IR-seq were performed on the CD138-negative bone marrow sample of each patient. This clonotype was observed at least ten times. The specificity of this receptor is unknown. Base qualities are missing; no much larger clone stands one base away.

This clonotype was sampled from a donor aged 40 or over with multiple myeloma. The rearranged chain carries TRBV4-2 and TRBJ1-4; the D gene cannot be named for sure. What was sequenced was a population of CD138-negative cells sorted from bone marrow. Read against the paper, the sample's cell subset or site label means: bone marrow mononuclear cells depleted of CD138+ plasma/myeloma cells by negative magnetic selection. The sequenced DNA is TGTGCCAGCAGCCAAGAGGATGAAAAACTGTTTTTT. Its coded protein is CASSQEDEKLFF.